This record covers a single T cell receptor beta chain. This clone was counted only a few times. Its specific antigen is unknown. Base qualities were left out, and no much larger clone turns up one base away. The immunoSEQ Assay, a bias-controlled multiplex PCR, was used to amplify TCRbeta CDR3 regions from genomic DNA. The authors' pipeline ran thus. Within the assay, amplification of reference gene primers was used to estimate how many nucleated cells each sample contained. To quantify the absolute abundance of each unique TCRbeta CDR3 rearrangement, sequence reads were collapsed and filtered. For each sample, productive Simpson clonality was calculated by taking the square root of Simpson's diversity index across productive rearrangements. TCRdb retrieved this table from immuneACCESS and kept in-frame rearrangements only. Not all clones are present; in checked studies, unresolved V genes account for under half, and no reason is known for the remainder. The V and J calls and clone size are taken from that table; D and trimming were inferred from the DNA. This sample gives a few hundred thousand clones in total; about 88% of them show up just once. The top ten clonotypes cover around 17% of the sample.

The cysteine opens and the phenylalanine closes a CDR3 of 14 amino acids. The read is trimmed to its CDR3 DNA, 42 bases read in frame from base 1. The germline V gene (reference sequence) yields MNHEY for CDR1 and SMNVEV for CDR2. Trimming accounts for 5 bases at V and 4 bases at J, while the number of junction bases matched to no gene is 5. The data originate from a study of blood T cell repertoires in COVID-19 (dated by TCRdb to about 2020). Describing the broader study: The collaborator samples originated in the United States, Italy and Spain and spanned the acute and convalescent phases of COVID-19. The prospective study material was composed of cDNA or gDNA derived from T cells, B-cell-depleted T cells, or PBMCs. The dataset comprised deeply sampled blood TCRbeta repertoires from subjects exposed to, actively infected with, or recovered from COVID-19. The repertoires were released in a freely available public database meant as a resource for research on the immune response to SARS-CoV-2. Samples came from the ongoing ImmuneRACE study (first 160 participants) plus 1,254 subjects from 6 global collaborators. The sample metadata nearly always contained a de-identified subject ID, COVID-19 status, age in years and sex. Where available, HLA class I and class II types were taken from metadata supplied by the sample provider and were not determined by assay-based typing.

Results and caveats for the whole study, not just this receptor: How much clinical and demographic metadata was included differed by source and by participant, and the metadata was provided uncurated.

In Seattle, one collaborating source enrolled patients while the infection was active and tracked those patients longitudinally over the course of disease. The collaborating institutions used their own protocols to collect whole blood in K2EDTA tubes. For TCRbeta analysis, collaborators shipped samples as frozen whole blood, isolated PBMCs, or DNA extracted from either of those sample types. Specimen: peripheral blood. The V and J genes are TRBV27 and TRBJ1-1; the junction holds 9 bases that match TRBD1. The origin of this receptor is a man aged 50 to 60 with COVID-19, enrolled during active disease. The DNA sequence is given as TGTGCCAGCAGTGGGCAGACAGGGGGCACTGAAGCTTTCTTT. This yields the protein CASSGQTGGTEAFF.